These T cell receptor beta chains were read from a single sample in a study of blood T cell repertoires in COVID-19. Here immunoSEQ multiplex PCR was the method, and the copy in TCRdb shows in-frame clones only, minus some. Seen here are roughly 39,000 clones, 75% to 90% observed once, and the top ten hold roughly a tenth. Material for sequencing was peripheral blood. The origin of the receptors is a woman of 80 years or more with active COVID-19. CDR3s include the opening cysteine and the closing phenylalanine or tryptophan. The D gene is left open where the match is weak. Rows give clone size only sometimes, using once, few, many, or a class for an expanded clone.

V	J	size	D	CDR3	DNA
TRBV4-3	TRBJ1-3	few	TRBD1	CASSQGPGTGGGNTIYF	TGCGCCAGCAGCCAAGGTCCCGGGACAGGGGGCGGAAACACCATATATTTT
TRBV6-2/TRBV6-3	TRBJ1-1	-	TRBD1	CASSYLGPPTGGLTEAFF	TGTGCCAGCAGTTACCTGGGGCCCCCGACAGGGGGCCTCACTGAAGCTTTCTTT
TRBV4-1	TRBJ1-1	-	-	CASRLNSQGFTEAFF	TGCGCCAGCAGGCTAAATTCTCAGGGATTCACTGAAGCTTTCTTT
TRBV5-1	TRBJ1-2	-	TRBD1	CASSLGDRVWGYTF	TGCGCCAGCAGCTTGGGGGACAGGGTGTGGGGCTACACCTTC
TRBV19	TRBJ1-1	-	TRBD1	CASKTGTVNTEAFF	TGTGCCAGTAAGACCGGGACAGTGAACACTGAAGCTTTCTTT
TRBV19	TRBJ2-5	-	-	CASSISRDRGTQYF	TGTGCCAGTAGTATCAGCAGGGATAGGGGGACCCAGTACTTC
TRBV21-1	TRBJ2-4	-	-	CASSKEESGDKNIQYF	TGTGCCAGCAGCAAAGAGGAGAGCGGGGACAAAAACATTCAGTACTTC
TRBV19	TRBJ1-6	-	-	CASTGKVGGVSPLHF	TGTGCCAGTACGGGCAAGGTGGGGGGAGTATCACCCCTCCACTTT
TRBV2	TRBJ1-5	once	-	CASSDQLRGNQPQHF	TGTGCCAGCAGTGACCAGTTGAGGGGCAATCAGCCCCAGCATTTT
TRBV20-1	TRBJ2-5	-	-	CSVAPGVSQYF	TGCAGTGTCGCACCCGGTGTAAGCCAGTACTTC
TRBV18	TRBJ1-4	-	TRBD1	CASSASMTGGREKLFF	TGTGCCAGCTCAGCTTCAATGACAGGGGGGAGAGAAAAACTGTTTTTT
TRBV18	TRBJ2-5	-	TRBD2	CASSLGGLAGGQETQYF	TGTGCCAGCTCACTGGGAGGACTAGCGGGGGGACAAGAGACCCAGTACTTC
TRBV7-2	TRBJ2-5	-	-	CASSQGLQETQYF	TGTGCCAGCAGCCAGGGACTGCAAGAGACCCAGTACTTC
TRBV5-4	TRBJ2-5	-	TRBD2	CASSRGGRRETQYF	TGTGCCAGCAGTCGGGGGGGCCGGCGAGAGACCCAGTACTTC
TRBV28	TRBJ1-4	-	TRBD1	CASSPDRREKLFF	TGTGCCAGCAGCCCGGACAGGAGGGAAAAACTGTTTTTT
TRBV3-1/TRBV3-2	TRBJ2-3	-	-	CASCGRGKTDTQYF	TGTGCCAGCTGTGGGCGGGGAAAGACAGATACGCAGTATTTT
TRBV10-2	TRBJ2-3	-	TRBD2	CASRHPGLAGGPKDTQYF	TGCGCCAGCAGACACCCGGGACTAGCGGGGGGGCCTAAAGATACGCAGTATTTT
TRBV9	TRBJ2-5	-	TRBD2	CASSRTRLAGEETQYF	TGTGCCAGCAGCCGGACCCGGCTAGCGGGGGAGGAGACCCAGTACTTC
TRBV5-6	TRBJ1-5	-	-	CASSFRRQGNQPQHF	TGTGCCAGCAGCTTTAGGAGACAGGGCAATCAGCCCCAGCATTTT
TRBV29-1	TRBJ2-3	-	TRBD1	CSAGQVTDTQYF	TGCAGCGCCGGACAGGTGACAGATACGCAGTATTTT
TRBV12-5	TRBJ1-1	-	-	CASGSGAAATEAFF	TGTGCTAGTGGGTCGGGCGCAGCGGCCACTGAAGCTTTCTTT
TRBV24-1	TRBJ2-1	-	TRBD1	CATSAQTGAYNEQFF	TGTGCCACCAGTGCCCAGACAGGGGCTTACAATGAGCAGTTCTTC
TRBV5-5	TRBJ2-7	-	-	CASSLAPPAQRVYEQYF	TGTGCCAGCAGCTTGGCTCCTCCTGCCCAGCGGGTGTACGAGCAGTACTTC
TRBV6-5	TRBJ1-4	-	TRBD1	CASSSMTGGNNEKLFF	TGTGCCAGCAGTTCGATGACAGGGGGTAATAATGAAAAACTGTTTTTT
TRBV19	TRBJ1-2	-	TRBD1	CASAIQGAPGGYTF	TGTGCCAGTGCTATACAGGGGGCGCCGGGAGGCTACACCTTC
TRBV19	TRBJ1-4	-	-	CASSIITDRDEKLFF	TGTGCCAGTAGTATTATCACCGACAGAGATGAAAAACTGTTTTTT
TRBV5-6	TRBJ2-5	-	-	CASSLGMGGQETQYF	TGTGCCAGCAGCTTGGGAATGGGGGGCCAAGAGACCCAGTACTTC
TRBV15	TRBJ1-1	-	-	CATSRDSGYTEAFF	TGTGCCACCAGCAGAGATTCAGGGTACACTGAAGCTTTCTTT
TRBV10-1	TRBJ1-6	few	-	CASSSGSGSPLHF	TGCGCCAGCAGTTCGGGGTCTGGGTCACCCCTCCACTTT
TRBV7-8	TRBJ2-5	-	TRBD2	CASSLSLGGVRETQYF	TGTGCCAGCAGCTTATCCCTTGGGGGGGTGCGGGAGACCCAGTACTTC
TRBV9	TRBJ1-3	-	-	CASSVGQVPSGNTIYF	TGTGCCAGCAGCGTAGGACAGGTGCCCTCTGGAAACACCATATATTTT
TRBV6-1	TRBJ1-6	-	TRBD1	CASSEAWWVRTGNSPLHF	TGTGCCAGCAGTGAAGCCTGGTGGGTCCGGACAGGTAATTCACCCCTCCACTTT
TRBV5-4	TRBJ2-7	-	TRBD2	CASSRTRNPGEQYF	TGTGCCAGCTCCCGGACTAGGAATCCGGGGGAGCAGTACTTC
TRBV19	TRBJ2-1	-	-	CATATRRDSRDEQFF	TGTGCCACTGCAACCCGCCGGGACTCTAGGGATGAGCAGTTCTTC
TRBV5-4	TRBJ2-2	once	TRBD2	CASSPGLATGELFF	TGTGCCAGCAGCCCGGGACTAGCGACCGGGGAGCTGTTTTTT
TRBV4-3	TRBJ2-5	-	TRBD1	CASSQERRTGKLKQETQYF	TGCGCCAGCAGCCAAGAGAGGAGGACAGGGAAACTTAAGCAAGAGACCCAGTACTTC
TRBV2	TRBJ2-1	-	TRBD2	CASRTLASGYNEQFF	TGTGCCAGCAGGACCTTGGCTAGCGGTTACAATGAGCAGTTCTTC
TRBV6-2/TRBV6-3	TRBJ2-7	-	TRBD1	CASSYEGTVSTYEQYF	TGTGCCAGCAGTTATGAAGGGACAGTTTCGACCTACGAGCAGTACTTC
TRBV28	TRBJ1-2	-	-	CASSLQYRVGHYGYTF	TGTGCCAGCAGTTTACAGTACAGGGTTGGGCACTATGGCTACACCTTC
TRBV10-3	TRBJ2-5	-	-	CAISAGGPQQETQYF	TGTGCCATCAGTGCGGGCGGGCCCCAGCAAGAGACCCAGTACTTC
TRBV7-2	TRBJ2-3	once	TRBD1	CASTRGGGDTQYF	TGTGCCAGCACCCGAGGGGGCGGAGATACGCAGTATTTT
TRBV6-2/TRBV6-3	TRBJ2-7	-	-	CASSQSGILEQYF	TGTGCCAGCAGTCAATCGGGGATTCTCGAGCAGTACTTC
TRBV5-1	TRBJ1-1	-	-	CASSLEPLRGSLMNTEAFF	TGCGCCAGCAGCTTGGAGCCTCTCAGGGGTAGCCTTATGAACACTGAAGCTTTCTTT
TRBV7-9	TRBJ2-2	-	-	CASSKEGQPTGELFF	TGTGCCAGCAGCAAAGAGGGGCAGCCCACCGGGGAGCTGTTTTTT
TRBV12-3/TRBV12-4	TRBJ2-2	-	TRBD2	CASTDSGVGELFF	TGTGCCAGCACCGATAGCGGGGTCGGGGAGCTGTTTTTT
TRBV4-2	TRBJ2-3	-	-	CASSQDPLTSTDTQYF	TGTGCCAGCAGCCAAGATCCACTAACTAGCACAGATACGCAGTATTTT
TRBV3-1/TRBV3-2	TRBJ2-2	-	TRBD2	CASSQGTSIRELFF	TGTGCCAGCAGCCAAGGGACTAGTATCCGGGAGCTGTTTTTT
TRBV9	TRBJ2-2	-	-	CASSPTGDTGELFF	TGTGCCAGCAGCCCCACAGGAGACACCGGGGAGCTGTTTTTT
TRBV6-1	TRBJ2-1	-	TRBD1	CASREGIGTGNNEQFF	TGTGCCAGCCGTGAGGGAATCGGGACAGGCAACAATGAGCAGTTCTTC
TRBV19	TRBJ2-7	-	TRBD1	CASSFGTGEYEQYF	TGTGCCAGTAGTTTTGGGACAGGGGAGTACGAGCAGTACTTC
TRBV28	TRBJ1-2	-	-	CASSLRRYGYTF	TGTGCCAGCAGTTTAAGGAGATATGGCTACACCTTC
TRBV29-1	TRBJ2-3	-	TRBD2	CSVEASGAAGTQYF	TGCAGCGTTGAGGCTAGCGGGGCCGCTGGTACGCAGTATTTT
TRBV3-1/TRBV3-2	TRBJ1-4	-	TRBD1	CASSPRDRGEKLFF	TGTGCCAGCAGCCCCCGGGACAGGGGGGAAAAACTGTTTTTT
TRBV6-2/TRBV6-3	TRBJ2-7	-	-	CASSNRRIYEQYF	TGTGCCAGCAGTAACAGAAGAATCTACGAGCAGTACTTC
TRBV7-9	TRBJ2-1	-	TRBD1	CASSPRDSPYNEQFF	TGTGCCAGCAGCCCCCGGGACAGCCCCTACAATGAGCAGTTCTTC